The 8 T cell receptor beta chains below come from one sample, sequenced in a study of shared clonotypes between healthy human individuals (TCRdb year 2020). Preparation of the library involved the immunoSEQ multiplex PCR assay. Imported from immuneACCESS, the table was reduced by TCRdb to in-frame sequences with V and J called. These copies leave out some clones; in studies compared against another copy, an unresolved V gene accounts for under half, and the cause of the remainder is not known. In all, the sample holds about 1.4 million clones, and roughly 95% of those were seen once. The ten largest clonotypes hold approximately 1.2% of the sample. Sequenced sample: naive CD4+ T cells sorted from blood. This specimen's cell subset or site label, per the study, means: CD45RA+ positively selected. The receptors were gathered from a man younger than 40 in good health.

As DNA, the CDR3 is TGCGCCAGCAGCGGAGACAGGGTGAACTATGGCTACACCTTC. This encodes CASSGDRVNYGYTF. V is TRBV5-1 and J is TRBJ1-2; 7 bases agree with TRBD1. Germline CDR1 SGHRS, CDR2 YFSETQ. With 4 bases clipped from V and 2 bases from J, the junction kept 5 bases outside the gene matches. This CDR3 region has 14 residues.

For this clone: The same CDR3 also results from other DNA sequences found in this sample. This chain connects TRBV9 to TRBJ1-5; D is uncertain. Germline CDR1 SGDLS, CDR2 YYNGEE. V shed 0 bases and J shed 0 bases, with 4 bases lying between them. The CDR3 covers 14 residues. The DNA of the CDR3 is TGTGCCAGCAGCGTAGCTGGTAGCAATCAGCCCCAGCATTTT. Its translation: CASSVAGSNQPQHF.

V usage is TRBV29-1 and J usage is TRBJ1-5; tentatively, D is TRBD1 (5 bases). Trimming removed 4 bases from V and 3 bases from J, with 10 bases in between. Germline CDR1 is SQVTM and CDR2 is ANQGSEA. There are 13 residues in the CDR3. This chain's CDR3 is CSVATGDNQPQHF. In nucleotides, the CDR3 is TGCAGCGTTGCCACAGGCGACAATCAGCCCCAGCATTTT.

V usage is TRBV5-1 and J usage is TRBJ2-1; 9 nucleotides align to TRBD2. V lost 4 bases and J lost 5; bases outside the gene matches: 10. The CDR3 has 16 residues. Germline CDR1 SGHRS, CDR2 YFSETQ. CDR3 coding DNA: TGCGCCAGCAGCCCGGCAGGTAGCGGGGGTGACAATGAGCAGTTCTTC. Protein: CASSPAGSGGDNEQFF.

The V call is TRBV28, the J call TRBJ2-3, with D perhaps being TRBD1 or TRBD2 (6 bases each). Germline loops: CDR1 MDHEN, CDR2 SYDVKM. The CDR3 has 14 residues. Trimming shortened V by 7 bases and J by 3 bases, and 14 bases separated the two germline ends. The CDR3 coding sequence is TGTGCCAGCACAACTGGGGGGCTAACAGATACGCAGTATTTT. Protein: CASTTGGLTDTQYF.

CDR3 nucleotide sequence: TGTGCCAGCAGTCTCACCACTAGCGGACACCAAGAGACCCAGTACTTC. Its translation is CASSLTTSGHQETQYF. The chain joins TRBV27 to TRBJ2-5; 8 nucleotides agree with TRBD2. Germline V gene lookup returns CDR1 MNHEY and CDR2 SMNVEV (reference sequence). CDR3 length equals 16 residues. V was pared by 5 bases and J by 0 bases, with 8 bases of the junction left unmatched.

The V and J genes are TRBV29-1 and TRBJ1-1; D not certain. Germline CDR1 and CDR2: SQVTM and ANQGSEA. This CDR3 is 11 amino acids long. V shed 6 bases and J shed 8 bases, with 13 bases lying between them. The CDR3 spells CSVSENLEAFF. CDR3 DNA sequence: TGCAGCGTGTCCGAAAACCTGGAAGCTTTCTTT. Drawing the rest from reference TRBV29-1 and TRBJ1-1, the complete variable domain is SAVISQKPSRDICQRGTSLTIQCQVDSQVTMMFWYRQQPGQSLTLIATANQGSEATYESGFVIDKFPISRPNLTFSTLTVSNMSPEDSSIYLCSVSENLEAFFGQGTRLTVV.

The rearrangement links TRBV19 to TRBJ1-3; D is undetermined. V dropped 8 bases and J dropped 0 bases, with 8 bases sitting between them. CDR1 is LNHDA, CDR2 SQIVND, per germline (reference sequence). CDR3 length: 13 amino acids. The CDR3 DNA reads as TGTGCCAGTCGTGGTCTCTCTGGAAACACCATATATTTT. Translated, it gives CASRGLSGNTIYF.